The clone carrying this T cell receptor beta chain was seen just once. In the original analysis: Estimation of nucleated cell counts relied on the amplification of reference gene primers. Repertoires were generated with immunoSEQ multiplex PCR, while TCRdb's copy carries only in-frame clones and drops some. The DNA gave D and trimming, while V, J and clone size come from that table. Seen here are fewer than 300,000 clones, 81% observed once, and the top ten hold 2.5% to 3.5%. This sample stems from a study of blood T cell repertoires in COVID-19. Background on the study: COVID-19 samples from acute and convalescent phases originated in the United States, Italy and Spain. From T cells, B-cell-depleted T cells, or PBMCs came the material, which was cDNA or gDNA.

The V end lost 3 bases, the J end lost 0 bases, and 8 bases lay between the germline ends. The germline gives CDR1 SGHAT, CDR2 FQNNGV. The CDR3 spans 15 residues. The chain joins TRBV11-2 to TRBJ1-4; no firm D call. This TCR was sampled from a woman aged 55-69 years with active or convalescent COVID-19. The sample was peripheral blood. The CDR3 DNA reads TGTGCCAGCAGCTTTTCGGTCGCAACTAATGAAAAACTGTTTTTT. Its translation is CASSFSVATNEKLFF.